The 20 T cell receptor beta chains reported below all come from one sample, sequenced in a study of T cells after posttransplantation cyclophosphamide. Profiled with immunoSEQ multiplex PCR; TCRdb holds only in-frame clones, not every one. This table has tens of thousands of clones, 86% appearing once. Source material: PBMCs. These receptors came from a man aged 50 to 59.

This clone has just one count. The chain employs TRBV19 and TRBJ2-2; TRBD1 matches at 7 bases. CDR1 and CDR2 (germline): LNHDA, SQIVND (reference sequence). J gave up 3 bases and V 7 bases, and 11 bases lay outside the gene matches. The CDR3 is 16 residues long. CDR3 amino acids: CASKVPGGIDTGELFF. The CDR3 DNA follows: TGTGCCAGTAAGGTCCCAGGGGGAATCGACACCGGGGAGCTGTTTTTT.

This clone was observed a single time. The V gene is TRBV4-1, the J gene TRBJ2-2; 13 bases map to TRBD2. Per the germline V gene, CDR1 is MGHRA and CDR2 is YSYEKL. This CDR3 region has 20 residues. The J segment lost 0 bases and the V segment lost 4 bases, leaving 11 bases of the junction unmatched. The CDR3 is CASSPLGLAGDHTNTGELFF. For the CDR3, the DNA is TGCGCCAGCAGCCCCCTCGGACTAGCGGGAGACCATACGAACACCGGGGAGCTGTTTTTT.

V gene TRBV27 combines with J gene TRBJ2-1; 8 bases map to TRBD1. Germline CDR1 reads MNHEY; CDR2 reads SMNVEV (reference sequence). The V and J ends lost 5 bases and 5 bases, in that order; junction bases with no gene match: 11. The CDR3 loop spans 16 amino acids. The CDR3 protein is CASSPYGTGTNNEQFF. The CDR3 DNA is TGTGCCAGCAGTCCTTACGGGACAGGAACGAACAATGAGCAGTTCTTC.

CDR3 DNA sequence: TGCGCCAGCAGAGGGGCGGGAGGAACCGGGGAGCTGTTTTTT. Residues: CASRGAGGTGELFF. This chain joins TRBV23-1 and TRBJ2-2; 8 bases are shared with TRBD2. TRBV23-1 is recorded as an ORF, its role being uncertain. The length of the CDR3 is 14 residues. V was clipped by 6 bases and J by 5 bases; unmatched bases: 5.

The DNA for the CDR3 is TGTGCCAGCAGAGCGGACAGGGGTGAAAAACTGTTTTTT. It codes for CASRADRGEKLFF. The chain has TRBV2 and TRBJ1-4, with TRBD1 matching 9 bases. J gave up 7 bases and V 6 bases, and 3 bases lay outside the gene matches. CDR1 and CDR2 (germline): SNHLY, FYNNEI. CDR3 length: 13 residues.

The CDR3 bases are TGTGCCAGCACCCTTCGGGGGGGGAGGGGTGGCTACACCTTC. Protein product: CASTLRGGRGGYTF. The chain combines TRBV13 with TRBJ1-2; possible D gene TRBD1, 5 bases. The CDR3 totals 14 residues. Germline CDR1 is PRHDT and CDR2 is FYEKMQ (reference sequence). The V and J ends lost 7 bases and 7 bases respectively, with 19 bases between them.

The CDR3 DNA follows: TGTGCCACACGGACTAGCGGGGTTTACAATGAGCAGTTCTTC. Translating it yields CATRTSGVYNEQFF. The V gene is TRBV19, the J gene TRBJ2-1; 12 nucleotides match TRBD2. V lost 10 bases to trimming and J lost 4 bases; unmatched junction nucleotides: 5. This CDR3 is built from 14 residues. The germline CDR1 and CDR2 sequences are LNHDA and SQIVND (reference sequence).

The CDR3 DNA follows: TGTGCCAGCAGCTTCGGGACAGGGATTAATGAAAAACTGTTTTTT. Its translation: CASSFGTGINEKLFF. This chain joins TRBV11-3 and TRBJ1-4; 9 bases fit TRBD1. The CDR3 consists of 15 residues. Germline CDR1 reads SGHNT; CDR2 reads YENEEA. J was trimmed by 4 bases and V by 3 bases; bases with no gene match: 3.

The CDR3 nucleotides read TGTGCCTGGAGTGGCAGGGGTAGCACCGGGGAGCTGTTTTTT. Protein sequence: CAWSGRGSTGELFF. The rearrangement uses TRBV30 and TRBJ2-2, with D maybe TRBD1 (6 bases). The CDR3 sequence is 14 residues long. CDR1 GTSNPN and CDR2 SVGIG come from the germline V gene (reference sequence). V lost 1 base and J lost 4, with 10 bases in between.

On this clone itself: An end of the junction differs from the germline gene, which may be a read error. This chain uses TRBV5-6 with TRBJ1-2; 8 nucleotides line up with TRBD1. The CDR3 has 15 amino acids. The V gene's germline CDR1 is SGHDT and CDR2 YYEEEE. The CDR3 region has the DNA TGTGCCAGCAGTCCCGGACAGGGAGCTAACAATGGCTACACCTTC. This codes for CASSPGQGANNGYTF.

The chain joins TRBV9 to TRBJ2-2; the match to TRBD2 covers 15 bases. The V gene end was trimmed by 4 bases and the J gene end by 1 base; junction bases not matched to a gene: 5. The germline V gene has CDR1 SGDLS and CDR2 YYNGEE. The CDR3 sequence is 18 residues long. The DNA for the CDR3 is TGTGCCAGCAGCTCCAGGACTAGCGGGAGGGTGAACACCGGGGAGCTGTTTTTT. Its protein product is CASSSRTSGRVNTGELFF.

This chain connects TRBV5-6 to TRBJ2-1; D gene ambiguous. The germline V gene has CDR1 SGHDT and CDR2 YYEEEE. CDR3 length: 14 residues. The V and J ends lost 1 base and 2 bases respectively, with 7 bases between them. CDR3 amino acids: CASSLLGPYNEQFF. DNA for the CDR3: TGTGCCAGCAGCTTGCTCGGTCCCTACAATGAGCAGTTCTTC.

This clone was seen a handful of times. The J gene is TRBJ2-3, the V gene TRBV5-4; possible D gene TRBD1, 6 bases. CDR1 is SGHNT and CDR2 is YYREEE in the germline V gene (reference sequence). Trimming took 0 bases from V and 2 from J, leaving 10 bases between them. The length of the CDR3 is 15 residues. The CDR3 is CASSLDRVVTDTQYF. The CDR3 DNA is TGTGCCAGCAGCTTGGACAGGGTGGTCACAGATACGCAGTATTTT.

This clone was detected only a few times. The rearrangement joins TRBV7-9 to TRBJ2-7; possible D gene TRBD2, 5 bases. The CDR3 has 12 residues. Germline lookup yields CDR1 SEHNR and CDR2 FQNEAQ (reference sequence). V lost 5 bases and J lost 3, with 8 bases in between. CDR3 DNA sequence: TGTGCCAGCAGCCGGGATAACTACGAGCAGTACTTC. Translated: CASSRDNYEQYF.

This clone came up once. The chain links TRBV7-2 to TRBJ1-2, with 9 bases matching TRBD1. With 3 bases clipped from V and 8 bases from J, the junction kept 16 bases outside the gene matches. The CDR3 extends over 17 amino acids. Germline V gene sequence: CDR1 SGHTA, CDR2 FQGNSA. CDR3 loop: CASSFMTSKQGARGYTF. CDR3 DNA sequence: TGTGCCAGCAGCTTCATGACTTCCAAACAGGGGGCTCGGGGCTACACCTTC. Combining the CDR3 with reference TRBV7-2 and TRBJ1-2 gives the whole variable domain GAGVSQSPSNKVTEKGKDVELRCDPISGHTALYWYRQSLGQGLEFLIYFQGNSAPDKSGLPSDRFSAERTGGSVSTLTIQRTQQEDSAVYLCASSFMTSKQGARGYTFGSGTRLTVV.

The chain uses TRBV2 and TRBJ2-3; D is perhaps TRBD2 (7 bases). Germline values: CDR1 SNHLY, CDR2 FYNNEI. This CDR3 has 15 amino acids. The V end was cut by 4 bases, the J end by 2 bases, with 13 bases between. In DNA, the CDR3 is TGTGCCAGCAGTGTCAGGGGACTACACACAGATACGCAGTATTTT. It encodes CASSVRGLHTDTQYF.

This chain connects TRBV7-2 to TRBJ2-3; D gene ambiguous. The CDR3 runs to 12 residues. Germline CDR1 SGHTA, CDR2 FQGNSA. V was trimmed by 5 bases and J by 6 bases, leaving 9 bases between them. The CDR3 DNA is TGTGCCAGCAGCGACTTAATGGATACGCAGTATTTT. As protein: CASSDLMDTQYF.

The chain combines TRBV15 with TRBJ1-1; 7 nucleotides agree with TRBD1. V lost 2 bases and J lost 4; bases outside the gene matches: 10. There are 16 residues in the CDR3. Per the germline V gene, CDR1 is LNHNV and CDR2 is YYDKDF (reference sequence). The CDR3 region has the DNA TGTGCCACCAGCAGAAAAAGGGGCCGGGACAGCACTGAAGCTTTCTTT. Translating gives CATSRKRGRDSTEAFF.

This sequence joins TRBV15 and TRBJ2-3; no clear D. The germline V and J ends were trimmed by 3 bases and 0 bases, with 13 bases remaining between them. The CDR3 runs 16 residues. CDR1 LNHNV and CDR2 YYDKDF come from the germline V gene (reference sequence). In DNA form, the CDR3 reads TGTGCCACCAGCAGTGTCGCTGCGGCAAGCACAGATACGCAGTATTTT. This gives the protein CATSSVAAASTDTQYF.

This sequence joins TRBV6-5 and TRBJ2-7; 9 bases agree with TRBD2. Germline loops: CDR1 MNHEY, CDR2 SVGAGI. This CDR3 is 13 amino acids long. V trimming: 9 bases; J trimming: 4 bases; junction bases outside the gene matches: 7. The CDR3 reads CASRASGNYEQYF. The CDR3, as DNA: TGTGCCAGTCGGGCTAGCGGGAATTACGAGCAGTACTTC.